The sample holds one count of the clone carrying this TCR beta chain. Its antigen remains unknown. These data are taken from a study of shared clonotypes between healthy human individuals. Regarding the study as a whole: Large sequencing depth failed to make sorted-subset sequencing complete, rarefaction showed. Estimated clonotype richness was generally higher in naive than memory subsets.

Here immunoSEQ multiplex PCR was the method, and the copy in TCRdb shows in-frame clones only, minus some. The sample has some 2 million clones, 85% to 95% seen once. Naive CD8 isolation took CD45RO-negative cells positively selected for CCR7 and excluded terminally differentiated effector memory CD45RA+ cells. The study drew all its donors from Caucasian adults living in Nashville, Tennessee. The sequencing input was naive CD8+ T cells sorted from blood. The sequence derives from a man between 18 and 35 years old in good health.

The CDR3 nucleotides read TGTGCCAGCAGTTGGACAGGGACGACCTATGGCTACACCTTC. Protein: CASSWTGTTYGYTF. The V gene is TRBV27, the J gene TRBJ1-2, with 8 bases matching TRBD1. Germline loops: CDR1 MNHEY, CDR2 SMNVEV (reference sequence). This CDR3 spans 14 amino acids. V was clipped by 4 bases and J by 4 bases; unmatched bases: 5.